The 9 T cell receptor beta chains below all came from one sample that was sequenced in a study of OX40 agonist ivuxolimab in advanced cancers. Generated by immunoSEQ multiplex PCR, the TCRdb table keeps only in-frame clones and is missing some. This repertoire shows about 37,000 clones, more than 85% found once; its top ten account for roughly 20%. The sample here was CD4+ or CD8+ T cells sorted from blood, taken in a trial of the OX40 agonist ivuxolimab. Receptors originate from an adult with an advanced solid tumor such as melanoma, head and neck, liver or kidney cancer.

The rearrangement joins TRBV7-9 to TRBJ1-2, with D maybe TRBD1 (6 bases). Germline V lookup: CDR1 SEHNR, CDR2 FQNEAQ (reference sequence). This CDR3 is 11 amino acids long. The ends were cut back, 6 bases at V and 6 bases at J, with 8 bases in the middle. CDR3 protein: CASRQGNGYTF. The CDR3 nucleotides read TGTGCCAGCAGACAGGGTAATGGCTACACCTTC.

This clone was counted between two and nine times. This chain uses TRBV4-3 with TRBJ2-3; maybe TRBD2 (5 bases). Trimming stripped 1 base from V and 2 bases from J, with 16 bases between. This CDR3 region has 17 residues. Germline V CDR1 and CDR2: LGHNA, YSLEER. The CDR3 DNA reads TGCGCCAGCAGCCAAGTAGCTCTAGCTCAGCTCACAGATACGCAGTATTTT. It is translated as CASSQVALAQLTDTQYF.

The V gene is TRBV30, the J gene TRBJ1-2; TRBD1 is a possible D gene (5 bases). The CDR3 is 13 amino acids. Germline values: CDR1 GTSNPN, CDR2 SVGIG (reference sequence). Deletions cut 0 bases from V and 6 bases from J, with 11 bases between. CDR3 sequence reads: CAWSVLGPDGYTF. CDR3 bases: TGTGCCTGGAGTGTTTTGGGACCGGATGGCTACACCTTC.

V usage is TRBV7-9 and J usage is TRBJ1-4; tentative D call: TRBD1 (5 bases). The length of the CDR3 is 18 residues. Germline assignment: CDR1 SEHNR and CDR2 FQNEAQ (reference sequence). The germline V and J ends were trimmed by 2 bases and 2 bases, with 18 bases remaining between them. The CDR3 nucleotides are TGTGCCAGCAGCTTACTCCCCGGGGACGGTGCGACTAATGAAAAACTGTTTTTT. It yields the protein CASSLLPGDGATNEKLFF. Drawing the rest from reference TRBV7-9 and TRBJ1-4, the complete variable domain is DTGVSQNPRHKITKRGQNVTFRCDPISEHNRLYWYRQTLGQGPEFLTYFQNEAQLEKSRLLSDRFSAERPKGSFSTLEIQRTEQGDSAMYLCASSLLPGDGATNEKLFFGSGTQLSVL.

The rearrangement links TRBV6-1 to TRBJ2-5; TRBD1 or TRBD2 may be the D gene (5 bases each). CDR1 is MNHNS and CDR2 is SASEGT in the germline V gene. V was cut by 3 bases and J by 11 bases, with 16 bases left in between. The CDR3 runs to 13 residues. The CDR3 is CASSESGRTEQYF. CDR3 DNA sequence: TGTGCCAGCAGTGAGTCGGGGCGCACGGAGCAGTACTTC.

Here the CDR3 reads CASSLRNGGPEAFF. The CDR3, as DNA: TGTGCCAGCAGCCTACGCAACGGAGGTCCTGAAGCTTTCTTT. The chain combines TRBV7-9 with TRBJ1-1; unclear D gene. Trimming left V 5 bases short and J 6 bases short, with 16 bases between. The germline V gene has CDR1 SEHNR and CDR2 FQNEAQ (reference sequence). The CDR3 consists of 14 residues. The full variable domain, with the rest looked up from reference TRBV7-9 and TRBJ1-1, is DTGVSQNPRHKITKRGQNVTFRCDPISEHNRLYWYRQTLGQGPEFLTYFQNEAQLEKSRLLSDRFSAERPKGSFSTLEIQRTEQGDSAMYLCASSLRNGGPEAFFGQGTRLTVV.

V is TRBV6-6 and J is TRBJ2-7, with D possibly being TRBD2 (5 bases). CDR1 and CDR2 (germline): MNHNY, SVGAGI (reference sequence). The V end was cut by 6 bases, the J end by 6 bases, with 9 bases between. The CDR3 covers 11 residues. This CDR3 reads CASSPGLEQYF. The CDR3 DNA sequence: TGTGCCAGCAGCCCCGGACTCGAGCAGTACTTC.

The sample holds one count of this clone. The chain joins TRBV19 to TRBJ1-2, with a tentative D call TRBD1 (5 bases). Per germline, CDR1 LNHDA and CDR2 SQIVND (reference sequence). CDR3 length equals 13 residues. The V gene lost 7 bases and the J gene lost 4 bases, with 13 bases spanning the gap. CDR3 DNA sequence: TGTGCCAGTACCAACCGGGGGGTCTATGGCTACACCTTC. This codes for CASTNRGVYGYTF. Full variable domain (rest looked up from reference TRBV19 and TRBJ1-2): DGGITQSPKYLFRKEGQNVTLSCEQNLNHDAMYWYRQDPGQGLRLIYYSQIVNDFQKGDIAEGYSVSREKKESFPLTVTSAQKNPTAFYLCASTNRGVYGYTFGSGTRLTVV.

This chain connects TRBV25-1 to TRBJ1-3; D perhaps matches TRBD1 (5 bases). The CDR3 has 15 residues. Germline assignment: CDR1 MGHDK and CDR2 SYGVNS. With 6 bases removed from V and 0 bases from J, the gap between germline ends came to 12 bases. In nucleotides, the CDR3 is TGTGCCAGCAGCCGGGACGAATACTCTGGAAACACCATATATTTT. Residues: CASSRDEYSGNTIYF.